Listed here are 25 T cell receptor beta chains from one sample, sequenced in a study of T cell responses to AZD1222 COVID-19 vaccine. The protocol was immunoSEQ multiplex PCR, while the TCRdb copy is restricted to in-frame clones and leaves out a portion. The table shows 250,000 to 300,000 clones, with 90% to 95% occurring only once. The material was peripheral blood, obtained 28 days after the second AZD1222 dose. These receptors originate from an adult who received the AZD1222 COVID-19 vaccine.

The rearrangement uses TRBV6-6 and TRBJ2-4, with TRBD2 as a possible D gene (5 bases). V lost 0 bases and J 10 bases, leaving 7 bases between the germline ends. Germline V lookup: CDR1 MNHNY, CDR2 SVGAGI (reference sequence). The CDR3 is 12 residues long. CDR3 amino acids: CASSYSREIQYF. CDR3 nucleotide sequence: TGTGCCAGCAGTTACTCGAGGGAAATTCAGTACTTC.

The chain has TRBV20-1 and TRBJ2-5; D possibly corresponds to TRBD1 (5 bases). Germline values: CDR1 DFQATT, CDR2 SNEGSKA (reference sequence). The CDR3 consists of 10 residues. V dropped 7 bases and J dropped 7 bases, with 10 bases sitting between them. CDR3 in DNA: TGCAGTGTGACAGCCCCGACCCAGTACTTC. This translates into CSVTAPTQYF.

The V and J genes are TRBV3-1 (or the pseudogene TRBV3-2) and TRBJ2-3; 8 bases agree with TRBD1. Trimming cost V 4 bases and J 5 bases; bases outside gene matches: 11. The CDR3 covers 16 residues. Germline CDR1 and CDR2: LGHDT and YNNKEL (reference sequence). The CDR3 DNA follows: TGTGCCAGCAGCCTATTCTTCAGGGGGCAAGGAGATACGCAGTATTTT. Its translation: CASSLFFRGQGDTQYF.

V gene TRBV7-2 combines with J gene TRBJ1-1, with TRBD1 identical over 7 bases. V lost 5 bases, J lost 0 bases, and 3 bases stayed unmatched. Germline loops: CDR1 SGHTA, CDR2 FQGNSA. This CDR3 comprises 14 residues. CDR3 nucleotide sequence: TGTGCCAGCAGCCGGGACAGAATGAACACTGAAGCTTTCTTT. It translates to CASSRDRMNTEAFF. Supplemented by reference TRBV7-2 and TRBJ1-1, the full variable domain reads GAGVSQSPSNKVTEKGKDVELRCDPISGHTALYWYRQSLGQGLEFLIYFQGNSAPDKSGLPSDRFSAERTGGSVSTLTIQRTQQEDSAVYLCASSRDRMNTEAFFGQGTRLTVV.

The chain uses TRBV19 and TRBJ2-5; 9 nucleotides agree with TRBD2. Germline loops: CDR1 LNHDA, CDR2 SQIVND (reference sequence). The CDR3 is made up of 17 amino acids. Losses at the gene ends were 1 base for V and 5 bases for J; bases not matched to a gene: 11. CDR3 sequence: CASSIGLATGLAETQYF. Written as DNA, the CDR3 is TGTGCCAGTAGTATAGGTCTAGCCACCGGACTAGCGGAGACCCAGTACTTC.

The chain uses TRBV28 and TRBJ1-5, with D unclear. Trimming left V 4 bases short and J 0 bases short, with 13 bases between. CDR1 MDHEN and CDR2 SYDVKM come from the germline V gene. The length of the CDR3 is 16 residues. CDR3 sequence: CASSSAPKVSNQPQHF. The CDR3 nucleotides are TGTGCCAGCAGTTCCGCACCGAAGGTTAGCAATCAGCCCCAGCATTTT.

This chain links TRBV7-2 with TRBJ1-1; D is undetermined. This CDR3 contains 14 residues. Trimming shortened V by 1 base and J by 3 bases, and 9 bases separated the two germline ends. CDR1 is SGHTA and CDR2 is FQGNSA in the germline V gene. CDR3 in amino acids: CASSLGQTYTEAFF. CDR3 coding DNA: TGTGCCAGCAGCTTAGGGCAGACATACACTGAAGCTTTCTTT.

This rearrangement joins TRBV28 to TRBJ2-2, with 9 nucleotides matching TRBD2. The CDR3 has 15 residues. Trimming took 8 bases from V and 6 from J; bases not matched to a gene: 10. Germline CDR1 is MDHEN and CDR2 is SYDVKM. The CDR3 loop is CASSPGGRAAGELFF. Here the CDR3 DNA reads TGTGCCAGCTCGCCAGGCGGGAGGGCCGCCGGGGAGCTGTTTTTT.

The J gene is TRBJ1-4, the V gene TRBV5-1; tentative D call: TRBD1 (6 bases). CDR3 length: 15 residues. V was clipped by 4 bases and J by 5 bases, with 15 bases between them. Germline CDR1 reads SGHRS; CDR2 reads YFSETQ. The CDR3 region has the DNA TGCGCCAGCAGCATCAGAGGGGGGGAAAATGAAAAACTGTTTTTT. It translates to CASSIRGGENEKLFF.

This chain uses TRBV6-5 with TRBJ1-2, with 10 bases matching TRBD1. CDR3 length: 15 residues. With 6 bases clipped from V and 4 bases from J, the junction kept 8 bases outside the gene matches. CDR1 is MNHEY and CDR2 is SVGAGI in the germline V gene. DNA of the CDR3: TGTGCCAGCAGAAAGGGACAGGGGACAGGCTATGGCTACACCTTC. It is translated as CASRKGQGTGYGYTF.

This chain uses TRBV3-1 (or the pseudogene TRBV3-2) with TRBJ2-7; the match to TRBD2 covers 8 bases. Per the germline V gene, CDR1 is LGHDT and CDR2 is YNNKEL (reference sequence). J gave up 7 bases and V 7 bases, and 18 bases lay outside the gene matches. CDR3 length equals 16 residues. CDR3 protein: CASNPRRTSPQEEQYF. CDR3 DNA: TGTGCCAGCAACCCTCGACGGACTAGCCCCCAGGAAGAGCAGTACTTC.

J is TRBJ2-1 and V is TRBV7-2, with D possibly TRBD1 on 6 matching bases. V was cut by 2 bases and J by 8 bases, with 13 bases left in between. Germline V gene lookup returns CDR1 SGHTA and CDR2 FQGNSA. The CDR3 spans 14 residues. The CDR3 loop is CASSLWAGVDEQFF. CDR3 nucleotide sequence: TGTGCCAGCAGCTTATGGGCAGGGGTCGATGAGCAGTTCTTC.

V is TRBV18 and J is TRBJ2-3; 9 bases agree with TRBD1. The CDR3 spans 15 residues. The ends lost 6 bases at V and 4 bases at J; junction bases unmatched: 8. The germline gives CDR1 KGHSH, CDR2 LQKENI. The CDR3 spells CASSASDRGSDTQYF. CDR3 sequence (DNA): TGTGCCAGCTCGGCAAGCGACAGGGGGTCAGATACGCAGTATTTT.

Note on this clone: The sample has other DNA sequences that encode this CDR3 too. Here the CDR3 reads CASSNPYGYTF. The CDR3 bases are TGTGCCAGCAGTAACCCTTATGGCTACACCTTC. V usage is TRBV28 and J usage is TRBJ1-2; D not resolved. V lost 5 bases and J lost 5, with 6 bases in between. Germline loops: CDR1 MDHEN, CDR2 SYDVKM. The CDR3 extends over 11 amino acids.

The J gene is TRBJ1-1, the V gene TRBV9; D not certain. Germline assignment: CDR1 SGDLS and CDR2 YYNGEE. The V and J ends lost 3 bases and 2 bases respectively, with 5 bases between them. This CDR3 region has 12 residues. The CDR3 region is CASSGHNTEAFF. CDR3 nucleotides: TGTGCCAGCAGCGGCCATAACACTGAAGCTTTCTTT.

The rearrangement joins TRBV18 to TRBJ2-7; D possibly corresponds to TRBD2 (6 bases). The V gene lost 2 bases and the J gene lost 2 bases, with 13 bases spanning the gap. The CDR3 loop spans 15 amino acids. Germline CDR1 and CDR2: KGHSH and LQKENI. Written as DNA, the CDR3 is TGTGCCAGCTCACCATCCGGGACTGATCCCTACGAGCAGTACTTC. Its translation is CASSPSGTDPYEQYF.

The CDR3 DNA reads as TGTGCCAGCAGCTTAGACCGACCTAGAAGCACAGATACGCAGTATTTT. This sequence encodes CASSLDRPRSTDTQYF. The chain recombines TRBV7-2 with TRBJ2-3; D not resolved. CDR3 length: 16 amino acids. Germline V gene lookup returns CDR1 SGHTA and CDR2 FQGNSA. V gave up 1 base and J gave up 0 bases, with 11 bases separating them.

This clone was found once. V usage is TRBV11-2 and J usage is TRBJ2-1; D ambiguous. The CDR3 is made up of 13 amino acids. V lost 5 bases to trimming and J lost 6 bases, with 11 bases between them. CDR1 SGHAT and CDR2 FQNNGV come from the germline V gene. In DNA form, the CDR3 reads TGTGCCAGCAGCAGAAGGGTTTTCAATGAGCAGTTCTTC. It translates to CASSRRVFNEQFF.

This rearrangement joins TRBV3-1 (or the pseudogene TRBV3-2) to TRBJ2-7; D uncertain. The CDR3 extends over 13 amino acids. Trimming stripped 4 bases from V and 4 bases from J, with 11 bases between. Germline CDR1 reads LGHDT; CDR2 reads YNNKEL (reference sequence). The CDR3 region has the DNA TGTGCCAGCAGCCCAAGGACCGTTTACGAGCAGTACTTC. Protein sequence: CASSPRTVYEQYF.

V gene TRBV5-1 combines with J gene TRBJ1-1; D may be TRBD1 (6 bases). CDR1 is SGHRS, CDR2 YFSETQ, per germline. V lost 2 bases and J lost 8, with 13 bases in between. CDR3 size: 13 residues. CDR3 coding DNA: TGCGCCAGCAGCTTCCGGACAGACGCCGAAGCTTTCTTT. Its protein is CASSFRTDAEAFF.

The sample holds one count of this clone. This chain connects TRBV24-1 to TRBJ2-1; 9 positions agree with TRBD2. Germline CDR1 and CDR2: KGHDR and SFDVKD. The CDR3 length is 16 residues. J gave up 0 bases and V 9 bases, and 8 bases lay outside the gene matches. The CDR3 here is CATGPAGGRSYNEQFF. CDR3 nucleotide sequence: TGTGCCACCGGTCCAGCGGGAGGTCGCTCCTACAATGAGCAGTTCTTC.

This clone was seen a single time. The V call is TRBV4-1, the J call TRBJ1-1; D uncertain. This CDR3 region has 14 residues. CDR1 and CDR2 from the germline V gene are MGHRA and YSYEKL. Trimming removed 4 bases at V and 1 base at J, with 10 bases between. Written as DNA, the CDR3 is TGCGCCAGCAGCCCTAATTGGGCGAACACTGAAGCTTTCTTT. Translated, it gives CASSPNWANTEAFF.

The chain couples TRBV19 to TRBJ2-7; D possibly corresponds to TRBD2 (5 bases). The V end was cut by 3 bases, the J end by 3 bases, with 9 bases between. Germline values: CDR1 LNHDA, CDR2 SQIVND (reference sequence). This CDR3 spans 13 amino acids. Written as DNA, the CDR3 is TGTGCCAGTAGTATTTCTAGCAGCTACGAGCAGTACTTC. It codes for CASSISSSYEQYF.

This rearrangement joins TRBV5-1 to TRBJ1-1, with unresolved D. The CDR3 is made up of 14 amino acids. Germline V CDR1 and CDR2: SGHRS, YFSETQ. Between the trimmed V and J ends, which lost 4 bases and 1 base, there was a span of 11 bases. In DNA, the CDR3 is TGCGCCAGCAGCCTTCTGGCAGAGAACACTGAAGCTTTCTTT. It specifies CASSLLAENTEAFF.

The rearrangement uses TRBV7-9 and TRBJ1-1; D remains unclear. This CDR3 region has 15 residues. Trimming left V 0 bases short and J 1 base short, with 9 bases between. Germline-derived CDR1 and CDR2 are SEHNR and FQNEAQ (reference sequence). CDR3 sequence (DNA): TGTGCCAGCAGCTTAGCTCGGACGGGGAACACTGAAGCTTTCTTT. It translates to CASSLARTGNTEAFF. The full variable domain, completed using reference TRBV7-9 and TRBJ1-1, is DTGVSQNPRHKITKRGQNVTFRCDPISEHNRLYWYRQTLGQGPEFLTYFQNEAQLEKSRLLSDRFSAERPKGSFSTLEIQRTEQGDSAMYLCASSLARTGNTEAFFGQGTRLTVV.